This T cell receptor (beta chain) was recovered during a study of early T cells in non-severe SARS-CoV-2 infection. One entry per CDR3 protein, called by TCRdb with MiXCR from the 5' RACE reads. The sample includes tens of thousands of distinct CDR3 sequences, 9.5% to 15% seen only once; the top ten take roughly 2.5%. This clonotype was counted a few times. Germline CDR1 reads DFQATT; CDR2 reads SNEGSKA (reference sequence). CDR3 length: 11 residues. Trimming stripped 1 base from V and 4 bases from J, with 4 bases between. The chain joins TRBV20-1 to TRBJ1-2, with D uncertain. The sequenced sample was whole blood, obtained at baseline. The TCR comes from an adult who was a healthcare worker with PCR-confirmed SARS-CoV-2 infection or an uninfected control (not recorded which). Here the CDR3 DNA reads TGCAGTGCTAGAGCGACCTATGGCTACACCTTC. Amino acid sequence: CSARATYGYTF.